Presented here are 14 T cell receptor beta chains from one specimen sequenced in a study of blood T cell repertoires in COVID-19. Some clones are missing from TCRdb's copy, which holds only in-frame ones; the method was immunoSEQ multiplex PCR. The sample holds roughly 100,000 clones, about 90% seen once. The sequenced sample was peripheral blood. Receptors originate from a man aged 18 to 29 with acute or convalescent COVID-19.

The J gene is TRBJ2-7, the V gene TRBV5-1; D is undetermined. Trimming cost V 5 bases and J 0 bases, with 15 bases left between them. From germline, CDR1 is SGHRS and CDR2 YFSETQ. The CDR3 loop spans 15 amino acids. CDR3 in DNA: TGCGCCAGCAGTTATTTTGGGCAGTTCTCCTACGAGCAGTACTTC. It codes for CASSYFGQFSYEQYF.

This sequence joins TRBV27 and TRBJ1-2, with 12 bases identical to TRBD1. The V segment lost 3 bases and the J segment 4 bases; nucleotides outside the gene matches: 6. The CDR3 is 16 amino acids. CDR1 is MNHEY, CDR2 SMNVEV, per germline (reference sequence). Here the CDR3 reads CASSLTGTGGRYGYTF. The CDR3 DNA sequence: TGTGCCAGCAGTTTGACCGGGACAGGGGGCCGCTATGGCTACACCTTC.

This chain connects TRBV4-1 to TRBJ2-3; no firm D call. The V and J ends lost 2 bases and 2 bases respectively, with 17 bases between them. CDR1 and CDR2 from the germline V gene are MGHRA and YSYEKL. CDR3 length: 17 residues. The chain's CDR3 is CASSQYVAEAFTDTQYF. CDR3 nucleotide sequence: TGCGCCAGCAGCCAATACGTGGCGGAAGCTTTCACAGATACGCAGTATTTT.

This clone was detected only a few times. The rearrangement joins TRBV5-1 to TRBJ2-5; weak D call: TRBD1 (5 bases). Germline V gene data show CDR1 as SGHRS and CDR2 as YFSETQ. The ends were cut back, 2 bases at V and 4 bases at J, with 12 bases in the middle. This CDR3 spans 14 amino acids. DNA for the CDR3: TGCGCCAGCAGCTTCGGGCAGGGCCCAGAGACCCAGTACTTC. This gives the protein CASSFGQGPETQYF. Using reference TRBV5-1 and TRBJ2-5 for the parts outside the CDR3, the full variable domain is KAGVTQTPRYLIKTRGQQVTLSCSPISGHRSVSWYQQTPGQGLQFLFEYFSETQRNKGNFPGRFSGRQFSNSRSEMNVSTLELGDSALYLCASSFGQGPETQYFGPGTRLLVL.

As to this clone: This CDR3 is also generated by other DNA sequences in the sample. The genes are TRBV4-1 and TRBJ1-1; no definite D call. The length of the CDR3 is 13 residues. CDR1 and CDR2 from the germline V gene are MGHRA and YSYEKL. V was shortened by 0 bases and J by 3 bases, with 5 bases between the two germline ends. The CDR3 bases are TGCGCCAGCAGCCAAGATCCGGACACTGAAGCTTTCTTT. Protein: CASSQDPDTEAFF.

This chain links TRBV5-5 with TRBJ2-2, with 7 nucleotides matching TRBD1. This CDR3 contains 16 residues. Germline V lookup: CDR1 SGHKS, CDR2 YYEKEE (reference sequence). With 3 bases clipped from V and 4 bases from J, the junction kept 9 bases outside the gene matches. CDR3 protein: CASSSTGSSGTGELFF. CDR3 in DNA: TGTGCCAGCAGCTCGACAGGGTCCTCGGGCACCGGGGAGCTGTTTTTT.

J is TRBJ1-6 and V is TRBV5-1; TRBD1 is a possible D gene (6 bases). The CDR3 is 14 amino acids. The germline V gene encodes CDR1 SGHRS and CDR2 YFSETQ. The V gene lost 3 bases and the J gene lost 10 bases, with 14 bases spanning the gap. The CDR3: CASSSRQEGSPLHF. In DNA form, the CDR3 reads TGCGCCAGCAGCTCCAGACAGGAAGGGTCACCCCTCCACTTT.

The V and J genes are TRBV30 and TRBJ1-2, with D perhaps matching TRBD1 (6 bases). V was shortened by 5 bases and J by 8 bases, with 12 bases between the two germline ends. CDR3 length: 11 residues. Germline V gene data show CDR1 as GTSNPN and CDR2 as SVGIG (reference sequence). The CDR3 DNA is TGTGCCTGGGCGGCACAGGGCGGCTACACCTTC. This gives the protein CAWAAQGGYTF.

V is TRBV2 and J is TRBJ1-4; TRBD1 matches 9 bases. This CDR3 spans 15 amino acids. Germline values: CDR1 SNHLY, CDR2 FYNNEI. The trim removed 6 bases at V and 6 bases at J, leaving 8 bases unmatched. In nucleotides, the CDR3 is TGTGCCAGCAGGGGCTTCGGACAGGGGCATGAAAAACTGTTTTTT. Translation: CASRGFGQGHEKLFF.

This rearrangement joins TRBV5-1 to TRBJ2-3, with 14 bases identical to TRBD2. The CDR3 covers 18 residues. Per the germline V gene, CDR1 is SGHRS and CDR2 is YFSETQ. V was pared by 4 bases and J by 1 base, with 8 bases of the junction left unmatched. The CDR3 protein is CASSQGLAGAAGTDTQYF. The CDR3 coding sequence is TGCGCCAGCAGCCAGGGACTAGCGGGAGCCGCTGGCACAGATACGCAGTATTTT. The whole variable domain, remainder taken from reference TRBV5-1 and TRBJ2-3, is KAGVTQTPRYLIKTRGQQVTLSCSPISGHRSVSWYQQTPGQGLQFLFEYFSETQRNKGNFPGRFSGRQFSNSRSEMNVSTLELGDSALYLCASSQGLAGAAGTDTQYFGPGTRLTVL.

The gene calls are TRBV5-1 and TRBJ2-2; maybe TRBD1 (5 bases). The germline V gene encodes CDR1 SGHRS and CDR2 YFSETQ. The V gene lost 0 bases and the J gene lost 4 bases, with 13 bases spanning the gap. The CDR3 has 16 residues. This CDR3 is CASSLGRVLLTGELFF. The CDR3 DNA reads as TGCGCCAGCAGCTTGGGCAGGGTACTCCTCACCGGGGAGCTGTTTTTT.

This clone occurred once. This chain connects TRBV7-6 to TRBJ2-1; TRBD2 aligns across 12 bases. Germline CDR1 reads SGHVS; CDR2 reads FNYEAQ. The CDR3 extends over 17 amino acids. V was pared by 3 bases and J by 7 bases, with 10 bases of the junction left unmatched. This chain's CDR3 is CASSFTSSGGAGNEQFF. The CDR3 region has the DNA TGTGCCAGCAGCTTTACATCTAGCGGGGGGGCGGGTAATGAGCAGTTCTTC.

The chain carries TRBV4-1 and TRBJ2-7, with 9 bases identical to TRBD1. From germline, CDR1 is MGHRA and CDR2 YSYEKL. The V and J ends lost 4 bases and 6 bases, in that order; junction bases with no gene match: 10. This CDR3 spans 15 amino acids. The CDR3 here is CASSLSGTGLGEQYF. Written as DNA, the CDR3 is TGCGCCAGCAGCCTCTCCGGGACAGGGCTAGGCGAGCAGTACTTC.

V gene TRBV19 combines with J gene TRBJ1-2; 9 positions match TRBD1. This CDR3 is built from 13 residues. The V segment lost 10 bases and the J segment 5 bases; nucleotides outside the gene matches: 8. The germline CDR1 and CDR2 sequences are LNHDA and SQIVND (reference sequence). This CDR3 is CATSGQGKYGYTF. In nucleotides, the CDR3 is TGTGCCACCTCCGGACAGGGGAAGTATGGCTACACCTTC. Looking up the rest from reference TRBV19 and TRBJ1-2 gives the full variable domain: DGGITQSPKYLFRKEGQNVTLSCEQNLNHDAMYWYRQDPGQGLRLIYYSQIVNDFQKGDIAEGYSVSREKKESFPLTVTSAQKNPTAFYLCATSGQGKYGYTFGSGTRLTVV.